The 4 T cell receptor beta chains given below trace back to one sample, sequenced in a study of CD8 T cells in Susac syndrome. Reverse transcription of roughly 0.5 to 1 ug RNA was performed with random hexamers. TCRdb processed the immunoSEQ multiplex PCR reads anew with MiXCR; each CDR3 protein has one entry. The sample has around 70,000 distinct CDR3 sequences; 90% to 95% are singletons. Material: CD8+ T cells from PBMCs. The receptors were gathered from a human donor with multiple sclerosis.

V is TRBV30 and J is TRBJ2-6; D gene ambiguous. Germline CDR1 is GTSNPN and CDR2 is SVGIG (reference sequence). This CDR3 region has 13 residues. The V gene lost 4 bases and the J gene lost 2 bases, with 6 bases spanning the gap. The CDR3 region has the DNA TGTGCCTGGATTCTTGCTGGGGCCAACGTCCTGACTTTC. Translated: CAWILAGANVLTF.

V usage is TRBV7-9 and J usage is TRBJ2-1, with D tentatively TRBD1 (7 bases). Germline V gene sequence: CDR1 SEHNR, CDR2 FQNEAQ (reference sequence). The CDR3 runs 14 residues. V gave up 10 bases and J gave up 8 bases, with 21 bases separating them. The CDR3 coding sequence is TGTGCCACCGCGCCAGCACAGGGGAGGTATGAGCAGTTCTTC. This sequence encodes CATAPAQGRYEQFF.

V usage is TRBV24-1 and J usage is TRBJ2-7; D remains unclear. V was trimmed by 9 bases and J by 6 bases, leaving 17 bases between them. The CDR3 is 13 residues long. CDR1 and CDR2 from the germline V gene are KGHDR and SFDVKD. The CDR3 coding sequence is TGTGCCACCGGAACGATCTCCGATCGCGAGCAGTACTTC. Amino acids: CATGTISDREQYF.

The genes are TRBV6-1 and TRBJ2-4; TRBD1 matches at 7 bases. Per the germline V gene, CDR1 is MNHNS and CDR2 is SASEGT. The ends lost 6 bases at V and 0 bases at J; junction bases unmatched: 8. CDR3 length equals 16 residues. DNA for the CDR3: TGTGCCAGCAGGCCCACTCAGGGGGTAGCCAAAAACATTCAGTACTTC. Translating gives CASRPTQGVAKNIQYF.